This T cell receptor beta chain was documented in a study of blood T cell repertoires in COVID-19. At the level of the study: The United States, Italy and Spain provided the acute and convalescent COVID-19 samples. In each case, the material was cDNA or gDNA derived from T cells, B-cell-depleted T cells, or PBMCs.

Per the study methods: Amplification of reference gene primers provided the estimated nucleated cell counts. Libraries were prepared by immunoSEQ multiplex PCR; TCRdb keeps only in-frame clonotypes and omits some of them. The D gene and trimming were derived from the DNA, and the V and J assignments and clone size from that table. The sample consists of around 150,000 clones, roughly four fifths of them appearing once. The CDR3 runs to 15 residues. Germline V lookup: CDR1 SGDLS, CDR2 YYNGEE. V gave up 0 bases and J gave up 0 bases, with 7 bases separating them. V usage is TRBV9 and J usage is TRBJ1-5; weak D call: TRBD1 (5 bases). Sequenced input: peripheral blood. This TCR derives from a human donor in a cohort sampled during active COVID-19. The CDR3 region has the DNA TGTGCCAGCAGCGTAGAGGGGTATAGCAATCAGCCCCAGCATTTT. Translation: CASSVEGYSNQPQHF.